This is a list of T cell receptor beta chains from one sample in a study of CD8+CD57+ T cells in acquired aplastic anemia. TCRdb independently ran MiXCR on the reads; one entry per CDR3 protein. This repertoire shows around 190,000 distinct CDR3 sequences, 54% found once; its top ten account for more than 15%. Source material: sorted CD4+, CD8+, or CD8+CD57+ T cells (not recorded which) from PBMCs. Every receptor here comes from a human donor in good health, serving as a control. Both conserved end residues are part of each CDR3. Each record gives: D gene, clone size, V gene, J gene, CDR3 DNA, CDR3 protein. A D gene is named only where the DNA matches it firmly. Clone size is not always given. Where it is, it says once, few, many or a class for expanded clones.

TRBD1,-,TRBV10-3,TRBJ1-6,TGTGCCATCAGTGAGACAGGGGATGATAATTCACCCCTCCACTTT,CAISETGDDNSPLHF
-,many,TRBV12-3/TRBV12-4,TRBJ2-5,TGTGCCAGCAGTTTACGGGACAACCAAGAGACCCAGTACTTC,CASSLRDNQETQYF
-,many,TRBV14,TRBJ1-1,TGTGCCAGCAGCCAACTCACCGAGGGGACTGAAGCTTTCTTT,CASSQLTEGTEAFF
TRBD2,-,TRBV14,TRBJ2-5,TGTGCCAGCAGCCAACTTACGGGGGGAGGAGAGACCCAGTACTTC,CASSQLTGGGETQYF
-,few,TRBV20-1,TRBJ2-7,TGCAGTCCTAAGGAATACCAGAGCTCCTACGAGCAGTACTTC,CSPKEYQSSYEQYF
-,-,TRBV5-1,TRBJ2-1,TGCGCCAGCAGCTCGGTCGGCGGGGGCCCATACAATGAGCAGTTCTTC,CASSSVGGGPYNEQFF
-,many,TRBV10-3,TRBJ1-1,TGTGCCACGACGGGGTCACCGAACACTGAAGCTTTCTTT,CATTGSPNTEAFF
-,-,TRBV6-2/TRBV6-3,TRBJ2-7,TGTGCCAGCAGAGGACGTCGGGATTCGGGCGAGCAGTACTTC,CASRGRRDSGEQYF
-,-,TRBV19,TRBJ1-2,TGTGCCAGTAGTGCAGCGGGCCCTCCCTATGGCTACACCTTC,CASSAAGPPYGYTF
TRBD1,many,TRBV18,TRBJ1-2,TGTGCCAGCTCAAGACAGGGGGCGGAGGGCTACACCTTC,CASSRQGAEGYTF
TRBD1,-,TRBV7-9,TRBJ1-6,TGTGCCAGCAGCCCGGGGACAGGGGGCGTTTCACCCCTCCACTTT,CASSPGTGGVSPLHF
-,many,TRBV12-3/TRBV12-4,TRBJ1-6,TGTGCCAGCAGTTATCAGGGAAATTCACCCCTCCACTTT,CASSYQGNSPLHF
-,once,TRBV15,TRBJ2-7,TGTGCCACCAGTTCCGGGACGCCCTACGAGCAGTACTTC,CATSSGTPYEQYF